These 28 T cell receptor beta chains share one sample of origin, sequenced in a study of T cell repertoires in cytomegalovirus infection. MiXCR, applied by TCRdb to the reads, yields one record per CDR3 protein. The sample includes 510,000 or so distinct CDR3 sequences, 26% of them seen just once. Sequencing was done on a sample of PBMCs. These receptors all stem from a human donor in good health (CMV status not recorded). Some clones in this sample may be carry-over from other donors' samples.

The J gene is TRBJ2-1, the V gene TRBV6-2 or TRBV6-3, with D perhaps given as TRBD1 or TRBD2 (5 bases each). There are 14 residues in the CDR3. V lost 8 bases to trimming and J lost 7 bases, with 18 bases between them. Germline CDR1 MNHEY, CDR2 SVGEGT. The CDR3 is CASVSQGVGNEQFF. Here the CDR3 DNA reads TGTGCCAGCGTCTCTCAGGGAGTTGGTAATGAGCAGTTCTTC.

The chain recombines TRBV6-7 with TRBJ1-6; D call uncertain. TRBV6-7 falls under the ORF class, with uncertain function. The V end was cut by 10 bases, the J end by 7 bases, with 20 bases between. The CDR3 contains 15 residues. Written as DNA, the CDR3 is TGTGCCAACCGAGGGTGGTACCAGAACAATTCACCCCTCCACTTT. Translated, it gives CANRGWYQNNSPLHF.

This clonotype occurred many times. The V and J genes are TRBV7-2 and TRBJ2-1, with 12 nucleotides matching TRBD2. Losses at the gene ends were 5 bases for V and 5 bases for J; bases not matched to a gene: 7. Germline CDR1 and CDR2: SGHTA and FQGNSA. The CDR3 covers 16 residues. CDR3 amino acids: CASSLWTSGMNNEQFF. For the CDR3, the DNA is TGTGCCAGCAGCCTCTGGACTAGCGGGATGAACAATGAGCAGTTCTTC.

The CDR3 region is CSARDTAYSTDTQYF. DNA of the CDR3: TGCAGTGCTAGAGATACCGCCTATAGCACAGATACGCAGTATTTT. The V and J genes are TRBV20-1 and TRBJ2-3; D is uncertain. The germline V gene encodes CDR1 DFQATT and CDR2 SNEGSKA (reference sequence). This CDR3 region has 15 residues. Trimming removed 0 bases at V and 0 bases at J, with 10 bases between.

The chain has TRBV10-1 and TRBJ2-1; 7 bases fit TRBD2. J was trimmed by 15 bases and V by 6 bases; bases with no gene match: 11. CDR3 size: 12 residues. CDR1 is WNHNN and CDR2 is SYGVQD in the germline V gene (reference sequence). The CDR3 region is CASSEGTSELFF. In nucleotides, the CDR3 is TGCGCCAGCAGCGAAGGTACTAGCGAGTTGTTCTTC.

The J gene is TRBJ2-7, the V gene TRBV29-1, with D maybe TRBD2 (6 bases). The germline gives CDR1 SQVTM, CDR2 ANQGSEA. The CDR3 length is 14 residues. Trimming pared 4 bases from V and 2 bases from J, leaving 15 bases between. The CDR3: CSVGGVGRTYEQYF. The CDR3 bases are TGCAGCGTTGGGGGGGTAGGGAGAACCTACGAGCAGTACTTC.

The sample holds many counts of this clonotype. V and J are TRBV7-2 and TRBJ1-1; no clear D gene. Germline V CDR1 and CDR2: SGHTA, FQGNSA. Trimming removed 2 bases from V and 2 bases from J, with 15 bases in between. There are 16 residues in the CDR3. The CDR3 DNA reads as TGTGCCAGCAGCTTAACCAACCCGAGCGGCAACACTGAAGCTTTCTTT. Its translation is CASSLTNPSGNTEAFF.

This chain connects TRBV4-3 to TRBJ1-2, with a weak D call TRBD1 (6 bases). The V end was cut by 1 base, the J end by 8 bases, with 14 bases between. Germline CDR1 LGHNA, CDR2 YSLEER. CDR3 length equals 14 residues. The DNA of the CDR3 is TGCGCCAGCAGCCAAGTACAGGGTTATGGGGGCTACACCTTC. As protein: CASSQVQGYGGYTF.

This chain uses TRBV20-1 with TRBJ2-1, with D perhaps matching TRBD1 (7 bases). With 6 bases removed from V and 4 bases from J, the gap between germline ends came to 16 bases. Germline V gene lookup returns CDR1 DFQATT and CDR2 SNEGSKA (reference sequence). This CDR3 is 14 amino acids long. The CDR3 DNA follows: TGCAGTGCAAGACAGGGAGGAAATTACAATGAGCAGTTCTTC. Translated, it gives CSARQGGNYNEQFF.

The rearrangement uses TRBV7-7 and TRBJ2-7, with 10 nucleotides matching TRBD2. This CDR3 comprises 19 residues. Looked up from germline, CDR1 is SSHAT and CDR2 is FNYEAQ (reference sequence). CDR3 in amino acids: CASSSGGRTSGPWAWEQYV. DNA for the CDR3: TGTGCTAGCAGCTCAGGGGGTAGGACTAGCGGCCCTTGGGCGTGGGAGCAGTACGTC.

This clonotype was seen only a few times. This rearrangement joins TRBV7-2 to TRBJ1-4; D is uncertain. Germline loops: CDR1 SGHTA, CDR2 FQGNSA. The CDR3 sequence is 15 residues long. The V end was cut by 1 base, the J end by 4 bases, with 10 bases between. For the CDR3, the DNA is TGTGCCAGCAGCTTAGGGACGGCCTTTAATGAAAAACTGTTTTTT. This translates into CASSLGTAFNEKLFF.

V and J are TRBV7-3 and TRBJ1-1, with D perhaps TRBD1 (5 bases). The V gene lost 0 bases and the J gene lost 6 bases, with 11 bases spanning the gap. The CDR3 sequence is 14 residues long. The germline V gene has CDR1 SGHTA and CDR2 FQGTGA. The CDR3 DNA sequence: TGTGCCAGCAGCTTAACTCACTCGGGGCCTGAAGCTTTCTTT. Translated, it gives CASSLTHSGPEAFF.

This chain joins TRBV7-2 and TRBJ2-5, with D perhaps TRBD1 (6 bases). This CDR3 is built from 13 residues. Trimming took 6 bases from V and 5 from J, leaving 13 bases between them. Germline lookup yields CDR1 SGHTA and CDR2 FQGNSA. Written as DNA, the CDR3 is TGTGCCAGCAGTTGGCAGGGGTGGGAGACCCAGTACTTC. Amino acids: CASSWQGWETQYF.

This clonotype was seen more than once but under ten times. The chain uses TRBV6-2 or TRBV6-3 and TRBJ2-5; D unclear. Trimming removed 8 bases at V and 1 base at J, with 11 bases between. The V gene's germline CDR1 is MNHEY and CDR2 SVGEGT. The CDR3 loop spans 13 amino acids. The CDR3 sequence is CASASILQETQYF. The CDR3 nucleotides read TGTGCCAGCGCATCCATCCTCCAAGAGACCCAGTACTTC.

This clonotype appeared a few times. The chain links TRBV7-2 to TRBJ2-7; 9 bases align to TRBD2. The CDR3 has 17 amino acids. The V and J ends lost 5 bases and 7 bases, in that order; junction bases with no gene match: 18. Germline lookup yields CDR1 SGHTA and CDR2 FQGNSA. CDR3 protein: CASSDAGAGGPFDEQYF. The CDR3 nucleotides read TGTGCCAGCAGCGACGCGGGGGCGGGAGGGCCGTTCGATGAGCAGTACTTC.

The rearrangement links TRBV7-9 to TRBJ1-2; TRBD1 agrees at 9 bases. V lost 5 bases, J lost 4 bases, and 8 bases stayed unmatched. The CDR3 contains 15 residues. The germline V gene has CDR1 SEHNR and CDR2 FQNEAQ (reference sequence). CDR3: CASSLSGTGFYGYTF. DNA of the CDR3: TGTGCCAGCAGCCTATCCGGGACAGGGTTCTATGGCTACACCTTC.

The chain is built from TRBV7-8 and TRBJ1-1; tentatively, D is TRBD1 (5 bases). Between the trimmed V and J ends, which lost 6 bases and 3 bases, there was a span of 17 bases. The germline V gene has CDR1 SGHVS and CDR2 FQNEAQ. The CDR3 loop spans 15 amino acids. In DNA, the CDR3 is TGTGCCAGCAGGGGCCTGCAGGGCGCCCACACTGAAGCTTTCTTT. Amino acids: CASRGLQGAHTEAFF.

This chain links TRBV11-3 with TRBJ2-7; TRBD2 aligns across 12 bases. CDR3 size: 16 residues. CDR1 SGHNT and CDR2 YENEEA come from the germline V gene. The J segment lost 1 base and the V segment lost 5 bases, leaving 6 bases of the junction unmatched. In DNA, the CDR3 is TGTGCCAGCAGCGGGGGGACTAGCGGGTTGTCCTACGAGCAGTACGTC. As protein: CASSGGTSGLSYEQYV.

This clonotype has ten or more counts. CDR3 residues: CASSFRWVSYEQYF. The CDR3 DNA is TGTGCCAGCAGCTTTCGTTGGGTTTCCTACGAGCAGTACTTC. The rearrangement links TRBV7-2 to TRBJ2-7; no clear D. CDR3 length: 14 amino acids. Per germline, CDR1 SGHTA and CDR2 FQGNSA. Trimming removed 3 bases from V and 1 base from J, with 10 bases in between.

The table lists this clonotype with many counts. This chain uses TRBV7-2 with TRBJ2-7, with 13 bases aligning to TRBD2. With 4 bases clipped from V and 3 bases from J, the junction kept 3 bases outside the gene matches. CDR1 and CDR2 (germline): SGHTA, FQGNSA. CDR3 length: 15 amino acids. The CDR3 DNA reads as TGTGCCAGCAGCTCCGGACTAGCGGGAGTCTACGAGCAGTACTTC. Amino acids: CASSSGLAGVYEQYF.

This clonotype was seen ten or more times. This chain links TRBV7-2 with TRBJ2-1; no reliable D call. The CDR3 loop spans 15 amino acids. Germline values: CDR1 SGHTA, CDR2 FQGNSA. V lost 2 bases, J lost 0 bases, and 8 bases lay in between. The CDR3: CASSLQVDSYNEQFF. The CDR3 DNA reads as TGTGCCAGCAGCTTACAAGTGGACTCCTACAATGAGCAGTTCTTC.

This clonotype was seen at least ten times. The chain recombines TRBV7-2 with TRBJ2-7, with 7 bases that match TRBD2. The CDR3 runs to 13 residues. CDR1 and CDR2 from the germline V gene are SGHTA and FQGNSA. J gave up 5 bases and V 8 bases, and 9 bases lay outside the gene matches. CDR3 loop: CASALAGDHEQYF. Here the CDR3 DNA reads TGTGCCAGCGCGCTGGCGGGAGACCACGAGCAGTACTTC.

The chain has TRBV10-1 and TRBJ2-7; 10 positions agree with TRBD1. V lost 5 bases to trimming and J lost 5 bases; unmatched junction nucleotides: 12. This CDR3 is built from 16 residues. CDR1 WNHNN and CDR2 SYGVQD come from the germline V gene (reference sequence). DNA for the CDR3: TGCGCCAGCAGTCCCGTCCTCCGGGACAGGGGCGACGAGCAGTACGTC. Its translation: CASSPVLRDRGDEQYV.

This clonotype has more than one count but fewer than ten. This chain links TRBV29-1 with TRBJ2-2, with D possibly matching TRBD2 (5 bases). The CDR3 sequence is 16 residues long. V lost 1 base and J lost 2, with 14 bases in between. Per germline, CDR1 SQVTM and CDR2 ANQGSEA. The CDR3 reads CSVEGPGEGNTGELFF. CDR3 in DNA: TGCAGCGTTGAAGGGCCCGGAGAGGGTAACACCGGGGAGCTGTTTTTT.

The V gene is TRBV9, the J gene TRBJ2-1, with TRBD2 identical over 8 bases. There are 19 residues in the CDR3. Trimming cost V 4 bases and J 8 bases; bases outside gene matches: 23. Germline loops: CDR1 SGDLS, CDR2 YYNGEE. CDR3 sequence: CASSPPGLGTWSTTDEQFF. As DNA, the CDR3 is TGTGCCAGCAGCCCTCCGGGACTAGGGACTTGGAGTACTACGGATGAGCAGTTCTTC.

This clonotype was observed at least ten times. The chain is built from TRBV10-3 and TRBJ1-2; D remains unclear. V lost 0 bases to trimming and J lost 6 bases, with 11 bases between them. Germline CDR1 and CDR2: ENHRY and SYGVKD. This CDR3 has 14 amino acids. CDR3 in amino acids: CAISESMDRDGYTF. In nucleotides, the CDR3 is TGTGCCATCAGTGAGTCAATGGATCGAGATGGCTACACCTTC.

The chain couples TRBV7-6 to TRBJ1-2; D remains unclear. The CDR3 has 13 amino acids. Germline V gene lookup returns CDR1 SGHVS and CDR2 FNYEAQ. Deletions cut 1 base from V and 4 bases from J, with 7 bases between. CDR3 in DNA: TGTGCCAGCAGCTTAGGGTTGCGCTATGGCTACACCTTC. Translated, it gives CASSLGLRYGYTF.

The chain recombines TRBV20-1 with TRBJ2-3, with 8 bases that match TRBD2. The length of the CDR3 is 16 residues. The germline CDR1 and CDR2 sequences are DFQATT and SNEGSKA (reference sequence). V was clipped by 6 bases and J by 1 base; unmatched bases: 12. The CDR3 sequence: CSAGGGTRGGTDTQYF. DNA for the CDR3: TGCAGTGCCGGCGGGGGGACTAGGGGTGGCACAGATACGCAGTATTTT.